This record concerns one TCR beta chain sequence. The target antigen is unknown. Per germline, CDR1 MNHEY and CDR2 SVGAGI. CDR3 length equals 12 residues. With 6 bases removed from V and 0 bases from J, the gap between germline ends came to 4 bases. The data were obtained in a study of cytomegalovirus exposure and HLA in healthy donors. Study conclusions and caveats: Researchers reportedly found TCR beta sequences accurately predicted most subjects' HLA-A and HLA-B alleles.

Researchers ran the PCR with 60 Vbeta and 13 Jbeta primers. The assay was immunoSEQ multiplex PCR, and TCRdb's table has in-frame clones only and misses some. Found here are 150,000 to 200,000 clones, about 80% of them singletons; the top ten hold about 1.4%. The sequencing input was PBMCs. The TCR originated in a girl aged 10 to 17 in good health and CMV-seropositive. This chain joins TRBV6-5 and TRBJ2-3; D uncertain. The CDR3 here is CASRRSTDTQYF. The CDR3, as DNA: TGTGCCAGCAGACGGAGCACAGATACGCAGTATTTT.